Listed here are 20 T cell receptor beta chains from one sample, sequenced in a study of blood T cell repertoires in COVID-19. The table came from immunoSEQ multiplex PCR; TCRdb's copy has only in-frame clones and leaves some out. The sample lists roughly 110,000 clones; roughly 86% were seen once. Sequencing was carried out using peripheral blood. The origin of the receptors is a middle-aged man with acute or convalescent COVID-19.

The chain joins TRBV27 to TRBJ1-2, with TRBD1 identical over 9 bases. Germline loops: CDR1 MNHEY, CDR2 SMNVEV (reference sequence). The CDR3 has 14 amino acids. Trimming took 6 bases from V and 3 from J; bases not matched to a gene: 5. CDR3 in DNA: TGTGCCAGCAGGAGGGACAGGGTGGACTATGGCTACACCTTC. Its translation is CASRRDRVDYGYTF.

CDR3 bases: TGTGCCAGCAGCGAAGCGGGAGTTAGCAATGAGCAGTTCTTC. Its translation: CASSEAGVSNEQFF. V usage is TRBV7-9 and J usage is TRBJ2-1; 8 nucleotides line up with TRBD2. With 5 bases clipped from V and 6 bases from J, the junction kept 6 bases outside the gene matches. The CDR3 is 14 residues long. CDR1 is SEHNR, CDR2 FQNEAQ, per germline (reference sequence).

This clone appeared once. As DNA, the CDR3 is TGTGCCAGTAGTATTCGGACAGGGGGCACTCATTCACCCCTCCACTTT. Translating gives CASSIRTGGTHSPLHF. J is TRBJ1-6 and V is TRBV19; 11 nucleotides line up with TRBD1. Germline V CDR1 and CDR2: LNHDA, SQIVND (reference sequence). There are 16 residues in the CDR3. V was clipped by 3 bases and J by 8 bases; unmatched bases: 6.

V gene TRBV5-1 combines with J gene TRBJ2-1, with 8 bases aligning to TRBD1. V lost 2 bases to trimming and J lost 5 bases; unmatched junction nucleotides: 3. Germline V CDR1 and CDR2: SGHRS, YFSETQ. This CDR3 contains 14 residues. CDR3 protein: CASSFDRGDNEQFF. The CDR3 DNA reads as TGCGCCAGCAGCTTCGACAGGGGAGACAATGAGCAGTTCTTC.

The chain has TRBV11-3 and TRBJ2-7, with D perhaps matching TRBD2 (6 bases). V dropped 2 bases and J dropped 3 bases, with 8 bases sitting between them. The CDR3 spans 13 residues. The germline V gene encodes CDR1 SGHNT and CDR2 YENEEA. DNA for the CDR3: TGTGCCAGCAGCTTAACTAGCAACTACGAGCAGTACTTC. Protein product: CASSLTSNYEQYF.

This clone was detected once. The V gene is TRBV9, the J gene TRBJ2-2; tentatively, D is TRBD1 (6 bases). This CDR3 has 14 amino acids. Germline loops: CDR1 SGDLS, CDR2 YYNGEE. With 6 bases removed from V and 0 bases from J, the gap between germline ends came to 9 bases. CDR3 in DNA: TGTGCCAGCACCGGGACACCGAACACCGGGGAGCTGTTTTTT. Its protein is CASTGTPNTGELFF.

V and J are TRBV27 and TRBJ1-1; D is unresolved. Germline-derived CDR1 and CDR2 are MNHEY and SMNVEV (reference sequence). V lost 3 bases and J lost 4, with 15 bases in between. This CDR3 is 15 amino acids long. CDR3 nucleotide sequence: TGTGCCAGCAGTTTCGACCCGCGGGGAGCCACTGAAGCTTTCTTT. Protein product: CASSFDPRGATEAFF.

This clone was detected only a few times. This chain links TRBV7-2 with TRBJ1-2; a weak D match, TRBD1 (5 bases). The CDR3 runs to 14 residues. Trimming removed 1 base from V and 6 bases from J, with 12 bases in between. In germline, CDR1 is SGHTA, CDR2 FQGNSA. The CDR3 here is CASSLGGRDDGYTF. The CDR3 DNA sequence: TGTGCCAGCAGCTTAGGGGGGAGGGACGATGGCTACACCTTC.

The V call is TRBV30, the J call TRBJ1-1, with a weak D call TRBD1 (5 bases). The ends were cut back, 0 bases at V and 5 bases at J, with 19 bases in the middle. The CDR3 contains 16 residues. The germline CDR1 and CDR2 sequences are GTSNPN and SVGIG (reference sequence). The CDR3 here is CAWSVRAGPQGTEAFF. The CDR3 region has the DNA TGTGCCTGGAGTGTACGTGCAGGACCCCAGGGAACTGAAGCTTTCTTT.

DNA of the CDR3: TGCGCCAGCAGCCTCCGGACACCTCTGGGCGCCACTGAAGCTTTCTTT. Encoded protein: CASSLRTPLGATEAFF. V gene TRBV4-1 combines with J gene TRBJ1-1; tentatively, D is TRBD1 (5 bases). The CDR3 consists of 16 residues. V gave up 4 bases and J gave up 4 bases, with 19 bases separating them. Germline V gene lookup returns CDR1 MGHRA and CDR2 YSYEKL.

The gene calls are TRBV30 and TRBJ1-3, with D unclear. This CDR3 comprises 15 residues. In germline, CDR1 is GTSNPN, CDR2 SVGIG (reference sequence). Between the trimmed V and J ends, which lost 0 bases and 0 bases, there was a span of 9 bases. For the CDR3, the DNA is TGTGCCTGGAGTGTATCAGTTCTCTCTGGAAACACCATATATTTT. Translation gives CAWSVSVLSGNTIYF. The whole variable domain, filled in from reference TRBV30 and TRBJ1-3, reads SQTIHQWPATLVQPVGSPLSLECTVEGTSNPNLYWYRQAAGRGLQLLFYSVGIGQISSEVPQNLSASRPQDRQFILSSKKLLLSDSGFYLCAWSVSVLSGNTIYFGEGSWLTVV.

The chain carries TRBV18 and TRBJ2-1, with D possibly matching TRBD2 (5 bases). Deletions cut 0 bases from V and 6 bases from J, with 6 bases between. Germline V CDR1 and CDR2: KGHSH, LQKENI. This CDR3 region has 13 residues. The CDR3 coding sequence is TGTGCCAGCTCACCACCGGGAGCCAATGAGCAGTTCTTC. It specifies CASSPPGANEQFF.

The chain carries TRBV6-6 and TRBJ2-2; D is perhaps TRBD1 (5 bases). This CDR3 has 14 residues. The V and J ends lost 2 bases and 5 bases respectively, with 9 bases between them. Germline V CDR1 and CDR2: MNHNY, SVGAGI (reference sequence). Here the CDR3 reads CASSYPTVTGELFF. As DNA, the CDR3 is TGTGCCAGCAGTTACCCGACAGTTACCGGGGAGCTGTTTTTT.

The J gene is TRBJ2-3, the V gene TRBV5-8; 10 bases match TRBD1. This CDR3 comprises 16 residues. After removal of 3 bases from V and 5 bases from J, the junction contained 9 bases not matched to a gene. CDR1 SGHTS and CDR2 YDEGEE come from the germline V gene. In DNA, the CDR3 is TGTGCCAGCAGCTCGGGACAGGGGCGAACTCTAGATACGCAGTATTTT. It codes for CASSSGQGRTLDTQYF.

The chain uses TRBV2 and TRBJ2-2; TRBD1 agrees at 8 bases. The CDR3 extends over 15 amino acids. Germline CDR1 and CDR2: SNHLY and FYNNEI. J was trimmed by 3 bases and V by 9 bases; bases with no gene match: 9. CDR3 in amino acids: CARISGTGDTGELFF. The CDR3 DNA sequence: TGTGCCAGGATCTCCGGGACAGGAGACACCGGGGAGCTGTTTTTT.

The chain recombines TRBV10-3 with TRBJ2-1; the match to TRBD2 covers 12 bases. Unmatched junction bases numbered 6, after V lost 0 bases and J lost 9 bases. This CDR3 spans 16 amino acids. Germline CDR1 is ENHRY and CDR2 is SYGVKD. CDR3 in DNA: TGTGCCATCAGTGAGTCGACTAGCGGGAGATTCGGTGAGCAGTTCTTC. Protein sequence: CAISESTSGRFGEQFF.

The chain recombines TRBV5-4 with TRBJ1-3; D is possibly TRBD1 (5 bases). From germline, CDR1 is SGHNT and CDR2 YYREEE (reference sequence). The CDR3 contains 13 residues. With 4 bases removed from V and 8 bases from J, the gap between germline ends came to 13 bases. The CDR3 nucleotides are TGTGCCAGCAGCCCCGGGGGGGGTGACACCATATATTTT. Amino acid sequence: CASSPGGGDTIYF.

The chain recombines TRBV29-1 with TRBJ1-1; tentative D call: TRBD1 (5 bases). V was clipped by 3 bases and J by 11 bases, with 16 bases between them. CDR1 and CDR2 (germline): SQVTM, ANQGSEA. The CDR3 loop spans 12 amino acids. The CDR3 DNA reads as TGCAGCGTTGATATCGGACAAGCCGTGGCTTTCTTT. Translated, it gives CSVDIGQAVAFF.

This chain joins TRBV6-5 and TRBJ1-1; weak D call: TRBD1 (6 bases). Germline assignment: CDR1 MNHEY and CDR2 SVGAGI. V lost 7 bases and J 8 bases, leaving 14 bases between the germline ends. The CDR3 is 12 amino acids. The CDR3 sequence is CASTTGLGEAFF. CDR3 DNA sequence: TGTGCCAGCACCACAGGGTTGGGAGAAGCTTTCTTT.

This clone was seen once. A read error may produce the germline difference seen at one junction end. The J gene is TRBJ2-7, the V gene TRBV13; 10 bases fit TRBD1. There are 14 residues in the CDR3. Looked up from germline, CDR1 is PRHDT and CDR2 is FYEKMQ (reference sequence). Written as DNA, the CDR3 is TGTGCCAGCAGTTTAGGGGACAGGGGATACGAGCAGTACTTC. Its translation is CASSLGDRGYEQYF. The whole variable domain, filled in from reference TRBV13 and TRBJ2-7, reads AAGVIQSPRHLIKEKRETATLKCYPIPRHDTVYWYQQGPGQDPQFLISFYEKMQSDKGSIPDRFSAQQFSDYHSELNMSSLELGDSALYFCASSLGDRGYEQYFGPGTRLTVT.